The subject of this entry is one T cell receptor (beta chain). The sample is drawn from a study of blood T cell repertoires in COVID-19. Study-wide background: T cells, B-cell-depleted T cells, or PBMCs provided the cDNA or gDNA that served as material.

Losses at the gene ends were 7 bases for V and 0 bases for J; bases not matched to a gene: 6. The length of the CDR3 is 14 residues. Germline V gives CDR1 SQVTM, CDR2 ANQGSEA. Original handling: Reference gene primer amplification gave estimated nucleated cell counts. Measured with immunoSEQ multiplex PCR; TCRdb has only the in-frame clones, and not every one. V, J and clone size were drawn from that table, and D and trimming were deduced from the DNA. The table lists approximately 350,000 clones, 91% of them singletons. Sequencing was carried out using peripheral blood. The clonotype originates from a woman under 30 who had recovered from COVID-19. The chain is built from TRBV29-1 and TRBJ2-3, with 8 bases matching TRBD2. The CDR3 DNA reads as TGCAGCGGGACCCCTAGCGGGAGCACAGATACGCAGTATTTT. Protein sequence: CSGTPSGSTDTQYF.